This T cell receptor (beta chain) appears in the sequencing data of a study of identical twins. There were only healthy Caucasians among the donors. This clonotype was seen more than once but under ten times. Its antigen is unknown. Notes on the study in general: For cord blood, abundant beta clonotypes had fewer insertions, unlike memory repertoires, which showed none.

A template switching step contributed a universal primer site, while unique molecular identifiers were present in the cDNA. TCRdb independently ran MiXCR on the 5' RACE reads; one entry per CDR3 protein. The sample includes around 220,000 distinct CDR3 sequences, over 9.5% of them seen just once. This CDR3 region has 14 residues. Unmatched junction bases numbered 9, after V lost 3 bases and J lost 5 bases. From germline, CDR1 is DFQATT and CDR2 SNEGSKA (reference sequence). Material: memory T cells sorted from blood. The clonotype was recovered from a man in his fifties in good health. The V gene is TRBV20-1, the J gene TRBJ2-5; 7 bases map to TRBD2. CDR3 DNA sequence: TGCAGTGCTAGTCTGGCGGGAGTTTTTGAGACCCAGTACTTC. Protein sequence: CSASLAGVFETQYF.